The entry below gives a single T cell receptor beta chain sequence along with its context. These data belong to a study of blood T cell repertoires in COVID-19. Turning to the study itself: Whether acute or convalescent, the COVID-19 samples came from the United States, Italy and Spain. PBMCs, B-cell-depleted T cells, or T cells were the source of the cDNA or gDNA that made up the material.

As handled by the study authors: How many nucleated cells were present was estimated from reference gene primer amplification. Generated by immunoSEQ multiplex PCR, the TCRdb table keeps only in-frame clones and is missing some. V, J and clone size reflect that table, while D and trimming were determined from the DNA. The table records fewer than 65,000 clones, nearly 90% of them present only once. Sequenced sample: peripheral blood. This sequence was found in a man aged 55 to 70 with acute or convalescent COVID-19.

CDR3 sequence (DNA): TGTGCCAGCAGCCCCAGGTCGAGACTAGCGGATTACAATGAGCAGTTCTTC. Encoded protein: CASSPRSRLADYNEQFF. This rearrangement joins TRBV7-8 to TRBJ2-1, with 9 bases aligning to TRBD2. CDR1 SGHVS and CDR2 FQNEAQ come from the germline V gene. The CDR3 covers 17 residues. V lost 5 bases and J lost 4; bases outside the gene matches: 12.